One and the same sample provided the 12 T cell receptor beta chains below, sequenced in a study of blood T cell repertoires in COVID-19. Method: immunoSEQ multiplex PCR; TCRdb's copy keeps in-frame clones and lacks some. The sample carries 100,000 to 150,000 clones, about 88% recorded once. The specimen sequenced was peripheral blood. The receptors stem from an elderly woman with acute or convalescent COVID-19.

The chain is built from TRBV18 and TRBJ2-3; D ambiguous. Trimming took 3 bases from V and 0 from J, leaving 10 bases between them. In germline, CDR1 is KGHSH, CDR2 LQKENI. This CDR3 has 15 residues. CDR3 DNA sequence: TGTGCCAGCTCACCTGGCCAGATTAGCACAGATACGCAGTATTTT. Translated, it gives CASSPGQISTDTQYF. Complete variable domain (other parts from reference TRBV18 and TRBJ2-3): NAGVMQNPRHLVRRRGQEARLRCSPMKGHSHVYWYRQLPEEGLKFMVYLQKENIIDESGMPKERFSAEFPKEGPSILRIQQVVRGDSAAYFCASSPGQISTDTQYFGPGTRLTVL.

CDR3 nucleotide sequence: TGTGCCAGCAGTCGACAGGGCATTTCTGAAGCTTTCTTT. Amino acid sequence: CASSRQGISEAFF. This chain joins TRBV28 and TRBJ1-1, with 7 bases identical to TRBD1. The germline gives CDR1 MDHEN, CDR2 SYDVKM. Trimming removed 5 bases from V and 6 bases from J; junction bases left unmatched: 6. The CDR3 spans 13 residues.

This clone has only one observation. CDR3 residues: CASRLGGLPYGYTF. DNA for the CDR3: TGTGCCAGCAGACTAGGGGGCCTTCCGTATGGCTACACCTTC. This chain links TRBV6-5 with TRBJ1-2; 7 nucleotides line up with TRBD1. The CDR3 spans 14 residues. CDR1 MNHEY and CDR2 SVGAGI come from the germline V gene. V was pared by 6 bases and J by 5 bases, with 9 bases of the junction left unmatched.

This clone was found once. V usage is TRBV7-2 and J usage is TRBJ2-4, with 7 bases that match TRBD2. This CDR3 is 15 amino acids long. Trimming at V came to 6 bases and at J to 4 bases, leaving 9 bases not matched to a gene. Germline assignment: CDR1 SGHTA and CDR2 FQGNSA. CDR3 DNA sequence: TGTGCCAGCAGGCCCGGATCCGGGGGGAAAAACATTCAGTACTTC. Amino acids: CASRPGSGGKNIQYF.

The CDR3 loop reads CASSRGGTFGYTF. CDR3 in DNA: TGTGCCAGTAGTAGGGGGGGAACGTTTGGCTACACCTTC. The V call is TRBV19, the J call TRBJ1-2, with D maybe TRBD1 (5 bases). CDR1 and CDR2 (germline): LNHDA, SQIVND (reference sequence). V dropped 4 bases and J dropped 7 bases, with 13 bases sitting between them. The CDR3 loop spans 13 amino acids.

This chain uses TRBV27 with TRBJ2-5, with TRBD1 matching 9 bases. CDR3 length: 14 residues. J gave up 5 bases and V 5 bases, and 6 bases lay outside the gene matches. CDR1 is MNHEY and CDR2 is SMNVEV in the germline V gene (reference sequence). The CDR3 here is CASSPQGAGETQYF. The CDR3, as DNA: TGTGCCAGCAGTCCACAGGGGGCAGGGGAGACCCAGTACTTC.

The chain uses TRBV6-1 and TRBJ2-5; 11 bases match TRBD2. Germline V CDR1 and CDR2: MNHNS, SASEGT. The length of the CDR3 is 17 residues. V gave up 2 bases and J gave up 3 bases; unmatched junction bases: 8. This CDR3 is CASSELLAGGPEETQYF. The CDR3 region has the DNA TGTGCCAGCAGTGAACTTTTAGCGGGGGGGCCGGAAGAGACCCAGTACTTC.

This sequence joins TRBV7-8 and TRBJ1-5; D ambiguous. The length of the CDR3 is 17 residues. With 3 bases removed from V and 4 bases from J, the gap between germline ends came to 19 bases. Germline lookup yields CDR1 SGHVS and CDR2 FQNEAQ. The CDR3 loop is CASSFEATIRRNQPQHF. In DNA form, the CDR3 reads TGTGCCAGCAGCTTCGAGGCGACCATTCGCCGAAATCAGCCCCAGCATTTT.

The gene calls are TRBV6-5 and TRBJ1-6; 9 bases fit TRBD1. Germline trimming cut 5 bases from V and 5 bases from J; bases unmatched to any gene: 4. This CDR3 contains 15 residues. Germline V gene sequence: CDR1 MNHEY, CDR2 SVGAGI. The CDR3 reads CASSHRDRDNSPLHF. CDR3 bases: TGTGCCAGCAGTCACCGGGACAGGGATAATTCACCCCTCCACTTT.

The J gene is TRBJ2-2, the V gene TRBV11-3, with TRBD1 matching over 8 bases. Germline CDR1 SGHNT, CDR2 YENEEA. This CDR3 spans 15 amino acids. With V trimmed by 4 bases and J by 4 bases, 5 bases remained unmatched. CDR3 loop: CASSSTGGRTGELFF. Here the CDR3 DNA reads TGTGCCAGCAGCTCCACAGGGGGGCGCACCGGGGAGCTGTTTTTT.

This chain connects TRBV27 to TRBJ2-7, with D tentatively TRBD1 (5 bases). The CDR3 has 15 residues. Trimming took 6 bases from V and 0 from J, leaving 15 bases between them. Germline V gives CDR1 MNHEY, CDR2 SMNVEV (reference sequence). CDR3 amino acids: CASRQPRESSYEQYF. The CDR3 DNA reads TGTGCCAGCAGACAACCCAGGGAAAGCTCCTACGAGCAGTACTTC.

The CDR3 sequence: CASSALSPGLAGGGYEQYF. The DNA for the CDR3 is TGTGCCAGCAGTGCGCTAAGCCCGGGACTAGCGGGGGGTGGCTACGAGCAGTACTTC. This sequence joins TRBV6-1 and TRBJ2-7, with TRBD2 matching 15 bases. The CDR3 has 19 residues. The germline V gene encodes CDR1 MNHNS and CDR2 SASEGT. Losses at the gene ends were 4 bases for V and 3 bases for J; bases not matched to a gene: 13.